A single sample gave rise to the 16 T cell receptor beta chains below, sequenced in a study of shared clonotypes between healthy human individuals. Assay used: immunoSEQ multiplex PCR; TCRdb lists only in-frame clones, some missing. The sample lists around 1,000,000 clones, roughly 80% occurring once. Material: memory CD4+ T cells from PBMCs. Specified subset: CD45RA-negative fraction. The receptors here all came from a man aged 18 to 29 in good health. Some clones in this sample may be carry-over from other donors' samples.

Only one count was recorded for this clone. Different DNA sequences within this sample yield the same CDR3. This CDR3 is CAISEGQGAHEQYF. The CDR3 DNA reads as TGTGCCATCAGTGAGGGACAGGGGGCGCACGAGCAGTACTTC. This chain joins TRBV10-3 and TRBJ2-7; 11 bases are shared with TRBD1. V lost 2 bases and J lost 5; bases outside the gene matches: 2. CDR3 size: 14 residues. CDR1 and CDR2 (germline): ENHRY, SYGVKD.

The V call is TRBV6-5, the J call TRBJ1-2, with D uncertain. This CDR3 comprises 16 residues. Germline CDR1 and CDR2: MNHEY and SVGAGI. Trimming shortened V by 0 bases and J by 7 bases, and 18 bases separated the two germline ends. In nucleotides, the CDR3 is TGTGCCAGCAGTTACTCGAGGTCCACCACAACTAGTGGCTACACCTTC. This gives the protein CASSYSRSTTTSGYTF.

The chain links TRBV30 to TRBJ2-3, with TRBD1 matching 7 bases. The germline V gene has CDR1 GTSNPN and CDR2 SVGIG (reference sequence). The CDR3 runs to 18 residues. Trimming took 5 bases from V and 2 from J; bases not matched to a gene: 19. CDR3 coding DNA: TGTGCCTGGGTTGTGGGGGTCGTAACAGGGGCCAACACAGATACGCAGTATTTT. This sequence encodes CAWVVGVVTGANTDTQYF.

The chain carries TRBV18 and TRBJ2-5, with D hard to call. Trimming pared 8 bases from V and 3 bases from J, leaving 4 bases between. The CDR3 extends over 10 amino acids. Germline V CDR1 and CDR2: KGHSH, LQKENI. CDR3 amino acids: CASAKETQYF. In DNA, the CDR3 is TGTGCCAGCGCCAAAGAGACCCAGTACTTC.

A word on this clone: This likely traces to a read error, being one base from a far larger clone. In DNA form, the CDR3 reads TGTGCCAGCAGCTTTGGGGGGGGCTCCTACAATGAGCAGTTCTTC. Translating gives CASSFGGGSYNEQFF. This chain connects TRBV5-4 to TRBJ2-1; 7 nucleotides line up with TRBD2. Trimming at V came to 2 bases and at J to 0 bases, leaving 2 bases not matched to a gene. This CDR3 region has 15 residues. The germline CDR1 and CDR2 sequences are SGHNT and YYREEE (reference sequence).

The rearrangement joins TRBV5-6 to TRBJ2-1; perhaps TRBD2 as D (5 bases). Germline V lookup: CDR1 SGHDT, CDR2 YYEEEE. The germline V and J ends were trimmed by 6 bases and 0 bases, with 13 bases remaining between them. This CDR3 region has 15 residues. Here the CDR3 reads CASNLFSDSYNEQFF. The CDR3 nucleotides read TGTGCCAGCAACCTATTTAGCGACTCCTACAATGAGCAGTTCTTC.

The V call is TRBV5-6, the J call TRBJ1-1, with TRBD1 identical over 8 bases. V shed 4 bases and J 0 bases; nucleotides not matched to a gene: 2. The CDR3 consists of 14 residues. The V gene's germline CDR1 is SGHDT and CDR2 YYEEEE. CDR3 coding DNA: TGTGCCAGCAGCCGGACAGGGCTGAACACTGAAGCTTTCTTT. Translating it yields CASSRTGLNTEAFF. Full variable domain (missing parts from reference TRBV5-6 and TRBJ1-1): DAGVTQSPTHLIKTRGQQVTLRCSPKSGHDTVSWYQQALGQGPQFIFQYYEEEERQRGNFPDRFSGHQFPNYSSELNVNALLLGDSALYLCASSRTGLNTEAFFGQGTRLTVV.

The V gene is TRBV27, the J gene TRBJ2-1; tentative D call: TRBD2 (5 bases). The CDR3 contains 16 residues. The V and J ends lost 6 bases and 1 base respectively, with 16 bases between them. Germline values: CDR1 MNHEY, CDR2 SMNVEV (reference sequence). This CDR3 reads CASRSVGSGSYNEQFF. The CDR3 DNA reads TGTGCCAGCAGGTCGGTTGGAAGCGGTTCCTACAATGAGCAGTTCTTC.

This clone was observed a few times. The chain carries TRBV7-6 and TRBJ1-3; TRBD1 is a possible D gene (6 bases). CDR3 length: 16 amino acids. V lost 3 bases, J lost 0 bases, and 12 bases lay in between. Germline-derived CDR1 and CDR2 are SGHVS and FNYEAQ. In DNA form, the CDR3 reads TGTGCCAGCAGCTTCTCGGACAGCATCTCTGGAAACACCATATATTTT. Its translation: CASSFSDSISGNTIYF.

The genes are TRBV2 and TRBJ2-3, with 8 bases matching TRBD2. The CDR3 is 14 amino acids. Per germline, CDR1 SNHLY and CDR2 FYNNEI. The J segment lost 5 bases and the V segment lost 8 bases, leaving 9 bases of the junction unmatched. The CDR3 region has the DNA TGTGCCAGCGCCTTCGGGGGGGAGGGAGATACGCAGTATTTT. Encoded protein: CASAFGGEGDTQYF.

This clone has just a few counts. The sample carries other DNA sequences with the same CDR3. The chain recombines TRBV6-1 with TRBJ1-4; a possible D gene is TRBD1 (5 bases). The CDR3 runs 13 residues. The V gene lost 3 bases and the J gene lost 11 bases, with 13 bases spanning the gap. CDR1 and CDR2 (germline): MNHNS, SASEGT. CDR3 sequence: CASSEGPGRKLFF. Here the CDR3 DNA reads TGTGCCAGCAGTGAGGGGCCAGGGAGGAAACTGTTTTTT.

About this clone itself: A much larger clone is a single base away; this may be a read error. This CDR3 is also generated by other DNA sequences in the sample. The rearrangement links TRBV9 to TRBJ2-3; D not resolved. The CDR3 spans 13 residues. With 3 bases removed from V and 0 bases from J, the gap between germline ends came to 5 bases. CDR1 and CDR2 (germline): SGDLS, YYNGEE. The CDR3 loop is CASSATSTDTQYF. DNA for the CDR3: TGTGCCAGCAGCGCTACTAGCACAGATACGCAGTATTTT.

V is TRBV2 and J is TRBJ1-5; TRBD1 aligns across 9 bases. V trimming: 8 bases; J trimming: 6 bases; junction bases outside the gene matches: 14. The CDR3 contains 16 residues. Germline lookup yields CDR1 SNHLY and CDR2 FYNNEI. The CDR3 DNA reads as TGTGCCAGCTTCGCGGGACGGGACAGGGTAGGTCAGCCCCAGCATTTT. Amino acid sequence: CASFAGRDRVGQPQHF.

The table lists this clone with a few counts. The CDR3 protein is CASTDELGHSVRHEQFF. In DNA form, the CDR3 reads TGTGCCAGCACCGATGAACTGGGCCACTCGGTACGGCATGAGCAGTTCTTC. The chain links TRBV7-2 to TRBJ2-1; D is uncertain. CDR1 and CDR2 from the germline V gene are SGHTA and FQGNSA. The CDR3 has 17 residues. Between the trimmed V and J ends, which lost 7 bases and 8 bases, there was a span of 27 bases.

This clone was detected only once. The CDR3 coding sequence is TGTGCCAGCAGCTTAGGGGACGGGACCTATGGCTACACCTTC. It translates to CASSLGDGTYGYTF. V gene TRBV7-3 combines with J gene TRBJ1-2; tentative D call: TRBD1 (5 bases). The germline gives CDR1 SGHTA, CDR2 FQGTGA. The CDR3 covers 14 residues. V dropped 2 bases and J dropped 4 bases, with 11 bases sitting between them.

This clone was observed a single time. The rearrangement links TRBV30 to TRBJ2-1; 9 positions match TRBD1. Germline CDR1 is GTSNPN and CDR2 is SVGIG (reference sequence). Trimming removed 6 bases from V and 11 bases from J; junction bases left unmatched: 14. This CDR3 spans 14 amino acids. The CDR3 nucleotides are TGTGCCTGCCCCGTCGGGACAGGGCCCCGTAAGCAGTTCTTC. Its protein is CACPVGTGPRKQFF.